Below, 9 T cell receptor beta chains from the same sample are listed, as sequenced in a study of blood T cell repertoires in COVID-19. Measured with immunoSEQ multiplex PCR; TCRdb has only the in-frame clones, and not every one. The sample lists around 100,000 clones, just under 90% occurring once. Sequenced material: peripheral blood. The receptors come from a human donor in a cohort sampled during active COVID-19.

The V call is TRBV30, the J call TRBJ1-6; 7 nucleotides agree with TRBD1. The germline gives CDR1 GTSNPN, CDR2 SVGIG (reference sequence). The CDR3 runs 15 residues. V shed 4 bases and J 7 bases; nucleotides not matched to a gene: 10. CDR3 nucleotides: TGTGCCTGGACAAGATCCGGGACAGCAAATTCACCCCTCCACTTT. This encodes CAWTRSGTANSPLHF.

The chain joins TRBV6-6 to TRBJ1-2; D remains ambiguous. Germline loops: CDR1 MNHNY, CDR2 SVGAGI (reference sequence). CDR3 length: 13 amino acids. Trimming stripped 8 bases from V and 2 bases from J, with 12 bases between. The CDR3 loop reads CASGADSNYGYTF. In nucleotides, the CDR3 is TGTGCCAGCGGAGCGGACTCGAACTATGGCTACACCTTC.

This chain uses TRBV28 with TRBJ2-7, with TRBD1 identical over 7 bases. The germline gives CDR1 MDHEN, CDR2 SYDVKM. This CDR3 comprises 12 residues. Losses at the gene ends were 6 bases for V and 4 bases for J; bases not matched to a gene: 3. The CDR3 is CASRRQGYEQYF. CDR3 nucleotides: TGTGCCAGCAGGAGACAGGGTTACGAGCAGTACTTC.

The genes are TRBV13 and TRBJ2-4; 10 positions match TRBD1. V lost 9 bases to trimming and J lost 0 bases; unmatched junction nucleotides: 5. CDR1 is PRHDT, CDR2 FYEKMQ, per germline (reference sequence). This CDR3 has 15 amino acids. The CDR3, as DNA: TGTGCCAGTACCGGGACAGGGGTAGCCAAAAACATTCAGTACTTC. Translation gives CASTGTGVAKNIQYF. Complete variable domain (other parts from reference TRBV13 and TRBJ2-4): AAGVIQSPRHLIKEKRETATLKCYPIPRHDTVYWYQQGPGQDPQFLISFYEKMQSDKGSIPDRFSAQQFSDYHSELNMSSLELGDSALYFCASTGTGVAKNIQYFGAGTRLSVL.

The CDR3: CASSSPGLGQPQHF. In DNA form, the CDR3 reads TGTGCCAGCAGTTCCCCAGGGTTAGGTCAGCCCCAGCATTTT. This chain joins TRBV6-5 and TRBJ1-5; tentative D call: TRBD1 (5 bases). CDR1 is MNHEY, CDR2 SVGAGI, per germline. V dropped 4 bases and J dropped 6 bases, with 13 bases sitting between them. The CDR3 runs to 14 residues.

The CDR3, as DNA: TGCGCCAGCAGTGAGTCTGGGCAGGGGCGTCAGCCCCAGCATTTT. Translating gives CASSESGQGRQPQHF. This chain connects TRBV10-2 to TRBJ1-5; perhaps TRBD1 as D (6 bases). CDR3 length: 15 residues. CDR1 is WSHSY and CDR2 is SAAADI in the germline V gene. The V end was cut by 0 bases, the J end by 6 bases, with 12 bases between.

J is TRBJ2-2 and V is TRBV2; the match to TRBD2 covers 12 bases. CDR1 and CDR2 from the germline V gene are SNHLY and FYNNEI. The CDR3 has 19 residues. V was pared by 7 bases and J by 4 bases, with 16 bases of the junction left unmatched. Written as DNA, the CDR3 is TGTGCCAGCACCCTTTTGGTGGCTAGCGGGGGGGTTTCCACCGGGGAGCTGTTTTTT. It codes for CASTLLVASGGVSTGELFF. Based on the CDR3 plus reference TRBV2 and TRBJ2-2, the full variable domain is EPEVTQTPSHQVTQMGQEVILRCVPISNHLYFYWYRQILGQKVEFLVSFYNNEISEKSEIFDDQFSVERPDGSNFTLKIRSTKLEDSAMYFCASTLLVASGGVSTGELFFGEGSRLTVL.

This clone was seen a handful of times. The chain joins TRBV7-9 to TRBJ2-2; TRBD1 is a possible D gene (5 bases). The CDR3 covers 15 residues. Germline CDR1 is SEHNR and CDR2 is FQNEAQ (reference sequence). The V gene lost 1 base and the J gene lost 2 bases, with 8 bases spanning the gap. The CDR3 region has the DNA TGTGCCAGCAGCTTAGGACGGACAAACACCGGGGAGCTGTTTTTT. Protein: CASSLGRTNTGELFF.

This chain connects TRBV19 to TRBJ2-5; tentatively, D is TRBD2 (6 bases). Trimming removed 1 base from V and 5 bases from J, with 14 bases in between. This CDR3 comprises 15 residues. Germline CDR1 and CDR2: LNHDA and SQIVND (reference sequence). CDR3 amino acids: CASSIAGARGETQYF. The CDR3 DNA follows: TGTGCCAGTAGTATAGCGGGAGCTAGAGGGGAGACCCAGTACTTC.